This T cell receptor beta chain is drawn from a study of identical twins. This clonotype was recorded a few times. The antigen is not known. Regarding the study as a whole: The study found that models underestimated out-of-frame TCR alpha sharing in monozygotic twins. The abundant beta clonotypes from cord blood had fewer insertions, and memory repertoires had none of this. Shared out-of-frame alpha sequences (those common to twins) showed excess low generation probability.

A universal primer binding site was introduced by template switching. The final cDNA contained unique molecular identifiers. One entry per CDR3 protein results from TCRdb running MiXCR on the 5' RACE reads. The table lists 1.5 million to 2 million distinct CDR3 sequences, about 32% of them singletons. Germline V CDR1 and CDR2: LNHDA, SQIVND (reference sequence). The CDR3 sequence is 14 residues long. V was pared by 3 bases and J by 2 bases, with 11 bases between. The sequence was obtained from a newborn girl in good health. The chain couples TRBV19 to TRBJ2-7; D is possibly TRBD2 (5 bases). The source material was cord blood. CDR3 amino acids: CASSIFSGTYEQYF. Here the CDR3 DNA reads TGTGCCAGTAGTATTTTTTCCGGGACCTACGAGCAGTACTTC.